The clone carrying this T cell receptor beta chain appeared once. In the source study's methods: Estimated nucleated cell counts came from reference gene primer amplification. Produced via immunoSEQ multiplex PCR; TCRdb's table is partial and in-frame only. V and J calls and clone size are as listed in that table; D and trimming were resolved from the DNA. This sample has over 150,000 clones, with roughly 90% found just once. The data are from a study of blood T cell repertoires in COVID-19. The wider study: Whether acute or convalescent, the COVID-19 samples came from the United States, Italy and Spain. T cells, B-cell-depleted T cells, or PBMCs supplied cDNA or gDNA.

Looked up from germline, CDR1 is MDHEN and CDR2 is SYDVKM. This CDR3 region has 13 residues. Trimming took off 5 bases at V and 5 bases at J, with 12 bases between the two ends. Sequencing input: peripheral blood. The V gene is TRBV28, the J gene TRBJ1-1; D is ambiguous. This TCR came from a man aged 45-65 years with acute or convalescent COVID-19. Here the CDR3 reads CASSGQIGTEAFF. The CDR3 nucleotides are TGTGCCAGCAGTGGCCAAATCGGGACTGAAGCTTTCTTT. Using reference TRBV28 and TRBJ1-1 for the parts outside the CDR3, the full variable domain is DVKVTQSSRYLVKRTGEKVFLECVQDMDHENMFWYRQDPGLGLRLIYFSYDVKMKEKGDIPEGYSVSREKKERFSLILESASTNQTSMYLCASSGQIGTEAFFGQGTRLTVV.